This T cell receptor (beta chain) was captured by sequencing in a study of OX40 agonist ivuxolimab in advanced cancers. At the level of the study: Patients assigned to dose escalation were diagnosed with hepatocellular carcinoma, melanoma, renal cell or head and neck cancer.

The CDR3 extends over 14 amino acids. Germline V lookup: CDR1 MNHEY, CDR2 SMNVEV (reference sequence). V was cut by 6 bases and J by 1 base, with 13 bases left in between. A word on this clone: Its antigen is unidentified.

Whole-study results and caveats: Among T cells, CD8+ cells averaged more expanded clones than CD4+ cells.

Profiled with immunoSEQ multiplex PCR; TCRdb holds only in-frame clones, not every one. The table lists 35,000 to 45,000 clones, 80% to 90% of them singletons, with under 5.5% in the top ten. The TCR comes from an adult with an advanced solid tumor such as melanoma, head and neck, liver or kidney cancer. The sample here was CD4+ or CD8+ T cells sorted from blood, taken in a trial of the OX40 agonist ivuxolimab. The J gene is TRBJ2-7, the V gene TRBV27, with TRBD1 as a possible D gene (6 bases). CDR3 DNA: TGTGCCAGCAGCTCGACAGGCACATCCTACGAGCAGTACTTC. It encodes CASSSTGTSYEQYF.